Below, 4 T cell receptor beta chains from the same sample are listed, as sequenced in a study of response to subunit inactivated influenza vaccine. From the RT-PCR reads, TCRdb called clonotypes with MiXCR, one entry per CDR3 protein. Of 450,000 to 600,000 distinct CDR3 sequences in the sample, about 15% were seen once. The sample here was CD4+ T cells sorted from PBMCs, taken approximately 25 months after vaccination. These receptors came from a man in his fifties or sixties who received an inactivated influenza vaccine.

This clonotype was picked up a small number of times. The DNA for the CDR3 is TGCAGTGCTGGCCGGGACAGGGGCAATGAGCAGTTCTTC. Translation gives CSAGRDRGNEQFF. This chain connects TRBV20-1 to TRBJ2-1; 10 nucleotides agree with TRBD1. The V gene's germline CDR1 is DFQATT and CDR2 SNEGSKA (reference sequence). The CDR3 contains 13 residues. Trimming took 5 bases from V and 6 from J; bases not matched to a gene: 4.

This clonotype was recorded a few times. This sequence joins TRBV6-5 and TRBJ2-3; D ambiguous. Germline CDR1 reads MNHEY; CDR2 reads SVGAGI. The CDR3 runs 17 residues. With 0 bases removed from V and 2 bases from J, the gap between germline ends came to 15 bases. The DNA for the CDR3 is TGTGCCAGCAGTTACTCCTACCCCTCCCTATTCACAGATACGCAGTATTTT. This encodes CASSYSYPSLFTDTQYF.

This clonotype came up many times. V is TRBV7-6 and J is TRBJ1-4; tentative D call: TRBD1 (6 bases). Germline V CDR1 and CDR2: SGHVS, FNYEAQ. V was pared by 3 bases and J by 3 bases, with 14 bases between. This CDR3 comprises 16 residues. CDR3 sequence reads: CASSLGQGTANEKLFF. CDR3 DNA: TGTGCCAGCAGCTTGGGGCAGGGGACGGCTAATGAAAAACTGTTTTTT.

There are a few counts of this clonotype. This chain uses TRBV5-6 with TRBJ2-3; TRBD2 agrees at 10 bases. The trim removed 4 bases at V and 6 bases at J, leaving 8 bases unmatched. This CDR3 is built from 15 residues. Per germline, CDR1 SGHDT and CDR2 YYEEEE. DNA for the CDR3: TGTGCCAGCAGCATTGAGCGGGAGGGCCAGGATACGCAGTATTTT. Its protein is CASSIEREGQDTQYF. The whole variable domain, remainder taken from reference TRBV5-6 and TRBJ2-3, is DAGVTQSPTHLIKTRGQQVTLRCSPKSGHDTVSWYQQALGQGPQFIFQYYEEEERQRGNFPDRFSGHQFPNYSSELNVNALLLGDSALYLCASSIEREGQDTQYFGPGTRLTVL.